A single TCR beta chain is shown here with its context. Its antigen is currently unknown. CD4+ or CD8+ T cells were sorted as naive CD45RA+ or memory CD45RO+. V shed 0 bases, J shed 7 bases, and the junction held 19 bases outside the gene matches. Per germline, CDR1 SGHDT and CDR2 YYEEEE. The CDR3 sequence is 19 residues long. Repertoires were generated with immunoSEQ multiplex PCR, while TCRdb's copy carries only in-frame clones and drops some. The sample holds under 35,000 clones, more than 70% seen once. This entry belongs to a study of regulatory dendritic cells for organ transplantation. Whole-study findings and limits: Memory CD8+ clonal expansion seemed more limited with regulatory than mature dendritic cells. The most alloreactive TCR clonotypes were found in resting memory CD8+ cells. Memory T cells were less diverse than naive, with memory CD8+ most oligoclonal.

The receptor was isolated from a human donor in good health. The chain employs TRBV5-6 and TRBJ2-1; 7 bases match TRBD2. Sequenced: naive CD8+ T cells from blood. The subset denotes: CD45RA+ naive T cells. In DNA, the CDR3 is TGTGCCAGCAGCTTGGGCCCTTCACGACTAGCCCTTTGGGAAAATGAGCAGTTCTTC. Translated: CASSLGPSRLALWENEQFF.